This TCR beta chain originates from a study of technical replicates of blood from a handful of donors. Using immunoSEQ multiplex PCR, the repertoire was profiled, and TCRdb retains in-frame clones only, with some absent. The data show about 83,000 clones, more than 90% seen once. The germline CDR1 and CDR2 sequences are MDHEN and SYDVKM. Trimming removed 10 bases from V and 3 bases from J, with 24 bases in between. This CDR3 region has 16 residues. The sequence derives from a human donor in good health. The sequencing sample was made of T cells isolated from PBMCs. This chain uses TRBV28 with TRBJ1-1; D may be TRBD1 (5 bases). The CDR3 nucleotides read TGTGCCACCAAGTGGTCAGGGTCGGATTTACACACTGAAGCTTTCTTT. As protein: CATKWSGSDLHTEAFF.